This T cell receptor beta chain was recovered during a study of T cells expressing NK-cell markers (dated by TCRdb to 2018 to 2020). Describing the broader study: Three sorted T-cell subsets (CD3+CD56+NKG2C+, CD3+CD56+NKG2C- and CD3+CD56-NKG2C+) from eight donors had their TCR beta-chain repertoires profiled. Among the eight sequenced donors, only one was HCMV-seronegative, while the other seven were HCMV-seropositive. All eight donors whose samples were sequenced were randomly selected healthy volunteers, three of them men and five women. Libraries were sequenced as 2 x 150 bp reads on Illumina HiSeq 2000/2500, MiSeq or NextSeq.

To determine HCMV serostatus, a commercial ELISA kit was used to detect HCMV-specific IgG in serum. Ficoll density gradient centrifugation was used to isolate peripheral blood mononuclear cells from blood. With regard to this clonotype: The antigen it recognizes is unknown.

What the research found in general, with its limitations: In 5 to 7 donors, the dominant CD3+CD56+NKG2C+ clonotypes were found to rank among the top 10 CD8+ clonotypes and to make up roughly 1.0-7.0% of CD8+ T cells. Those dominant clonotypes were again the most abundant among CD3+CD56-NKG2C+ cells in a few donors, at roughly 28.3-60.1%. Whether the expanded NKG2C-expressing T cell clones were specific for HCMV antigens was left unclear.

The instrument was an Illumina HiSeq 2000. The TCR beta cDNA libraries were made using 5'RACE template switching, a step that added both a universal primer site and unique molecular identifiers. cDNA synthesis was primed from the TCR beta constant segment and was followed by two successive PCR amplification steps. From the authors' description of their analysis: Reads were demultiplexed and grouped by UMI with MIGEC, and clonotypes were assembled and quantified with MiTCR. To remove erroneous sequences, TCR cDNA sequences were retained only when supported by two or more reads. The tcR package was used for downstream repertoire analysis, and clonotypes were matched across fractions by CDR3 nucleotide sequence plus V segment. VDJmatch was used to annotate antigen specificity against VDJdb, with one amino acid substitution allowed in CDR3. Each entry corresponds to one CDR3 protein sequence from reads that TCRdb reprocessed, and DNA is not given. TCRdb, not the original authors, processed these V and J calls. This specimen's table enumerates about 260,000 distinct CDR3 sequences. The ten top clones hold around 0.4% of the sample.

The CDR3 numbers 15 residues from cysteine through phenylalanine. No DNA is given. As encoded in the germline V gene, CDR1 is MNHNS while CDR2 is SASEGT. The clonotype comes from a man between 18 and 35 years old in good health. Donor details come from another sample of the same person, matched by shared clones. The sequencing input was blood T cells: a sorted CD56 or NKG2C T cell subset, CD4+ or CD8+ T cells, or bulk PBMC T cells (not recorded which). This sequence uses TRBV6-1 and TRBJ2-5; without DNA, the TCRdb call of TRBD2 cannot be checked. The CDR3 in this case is CASISGRAGQETQYF.